This T cell receptor (beta chain) was found in a study of blood T cell repertoires in COVID-19. Turning to the study itself: Material from acute and convalescent COVID-19 was sourced from the United States, Italy and Spain.

CDR3 length: 15 amino acids. The J segment lost 6 bases and the V segment lost 5 bases, leaving 13 bases of the junction unmatched. Germline values: CDR1 SGHAT, CDR2 FQNNGV. Original processing notes: Amplifying reference gene primers gave estimates of nucleated cell counts. Some clones are missing from TCRdb's copy, which holds only in-frame ones; the method was immunoSEQ multiplex PCR. V and J calls and clone size come straight from that table; D and trimming were deduced from the DNA. The sample lists some 250,000 clones; around 90% were seen once. The chain combines TRBV11-2 with TRBJ2-7; TRBD1 matches 7 bases. The TCR comes from a human donor in a cohort sampled during active COVID-19. Sequenced: peripheral blood. The CDR3 region has the DNA TGTGCCAGCAGCCCTTGGACAGGTCTCCGGGGCGAGCAGTACTTC. Translated: CASSPWTGLRGEQYF.